This T cell receptor (beta chain) was documented in a study of blood T cells in healthy people across ages. Overall study results and limits: Older individuals had lower TCR beta diversity per million T cells (the decline was roughly linear).

Points on this clonotype: The antigen is not known.

The V gene lost 5 bases and the J gene lost 0 bases, with 13 bases spanning the gap. The CDR3 spans 15 residues. CDR1 is SGHTA, CDR2 FQGNSA, per germline. The second PCR ran about 6 to 11 cycles with a sample-barcoded 5' primer and J-beta primers. One entry per CDR3 protein, called by TCRdb with MiXCR from the 5' RACE reads. The sample contains 450,000 to 700,000 distinct CDR3 sequences, approximately 25% of which appear only once. Per-sample PBMC isolation yielded at least 7 million cells. The sequence came from a woman aged 70-85 years in good health. This chain joins TRBV7-2 and TRBJ1-1, with D possibly matching TRBD1 (5 bases). The sequenced material came from blood. The CDR3 loop reads CASSPSGGMNTEAFF. The CDR3, as DNA: TGTGCCAGCAGCCCTAGTGGGGGTATGAACACTGAAGCTTTCTTT. Full variable domain (remainder filled in from reference TRBV7-2 and TRBJ1-1): GAGVSQSPSNKVTEKGKDVELRCDPISGHTALYWYRQSLGQGLEFLIYFQGNSAPDKSGLPSDRFSAERTGGSVSTLTIQRTQQEDSAVYLCASSPSGGMNTEAFFGQGTRLTVV.